Detailed here is one TCR beta chain. Participant reports of clinical history set cohort assignment. The sample originates from a study of blood T cell repertoires in COVID-19. Study-level background: The United States, Italy and Spain supplied acute and convalescent COVID-19 samples. PBMCs, B-cell-depleted T cells, or T cells provided the cDNA or gDNA that made up the material.

Study processing details: For nucleated cells, counts were estimated from reference gene primer amplification. The protocol was immunoSEQ multiplex PCR, while the TCRdb copy is restricted to in-frame clones and leaves out a portion. V and J calls and clone size are given by that table; D and trimming were obtained from the DNA. Here the sample spans around 360,000 clones, more than 75% being singletons. The CDR3 is 12 amino acids. V lost 2 bases to trimming and J lost 8 bases, with 8 bases between them. The germline V gene has CDR1 SGHRS and CDR2 YFSETQ. The sequencing input was PBMCs or T cells enriched from blood (not recorded which). The rearrangement joins TRBV5-1 to TRBJ2-1, with D perhaps TRBD1 (5 bases). The origin of this receptor is a man aged 35 to 55 in a cohort exposed to, infected with or recovered from COVID-19 (not recorded which). CDR3 sequence: CASSFAGYEQFF. CDR3 DNA: TGCGCCAGCAGCTTTGCAGGGTATGAGCAGTTCTTC.